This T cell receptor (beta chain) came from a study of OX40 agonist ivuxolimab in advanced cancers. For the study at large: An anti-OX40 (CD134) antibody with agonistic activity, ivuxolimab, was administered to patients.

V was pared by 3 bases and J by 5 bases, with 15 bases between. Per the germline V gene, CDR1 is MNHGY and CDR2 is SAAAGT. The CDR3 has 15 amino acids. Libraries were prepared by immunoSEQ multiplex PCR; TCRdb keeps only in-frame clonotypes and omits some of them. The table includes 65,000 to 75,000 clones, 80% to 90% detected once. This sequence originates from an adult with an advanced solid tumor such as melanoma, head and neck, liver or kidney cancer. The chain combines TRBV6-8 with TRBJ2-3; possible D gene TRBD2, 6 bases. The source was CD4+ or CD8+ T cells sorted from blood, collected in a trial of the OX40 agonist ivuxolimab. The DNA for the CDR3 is TGTGCCAGCAGTTATGTCGGGAGTTGGGGAGATACGCAGTATTTT. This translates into CASSYVGSWGDTQYF.